The 15 T cell receptor beta chains below all came from one sample that was sequenced in a study of blood T cell repertoires in COVID-19. Only in-frame clones appear in the TCRdb table, and some are missing; sequencing was by immunoSEQ multiplex PCR. Here the sample spans 300,000 to 350,000 clones, around 91% being singletons. Source material: PBMCs or T cells enriched from blood (not recorded which). These receptors originate from a woman aged 18-30 years with acute COVID-19.

The chain carries TRBV19 and TRBJ1-5; a weak D match, TRBD1 (5 bases). Germline assignment: CDR1 LNHDA and CDR2 SQIVND (reference sequence). Trimming stripped 5 bases from V and 1 base from J, with 12 bases between. This CDR3 has 15 residues. CDR3 residues: CASSLPAGSNQPQHF. As DNA, the CDR3 is TGTGCCAGTAGTCTCCCGGCAGGGAGCAATCAGCCCCAGCATTTT.

The chain is built from TRBV27 and TRBJ1-6, with D perhaps TRBD1 (5 bases). CDR1 and CDR2 from the germline V gene are MNHEY and SMNVEV (reference sequence). Trimming removed 7 bases at V and 6 bases at J, with 10 bases between. This CDR3 is built from 13 residues. The CDR3 here is CASTGDRNSPLHF. CDR3 nucleotides: TGTGCCAGCACGGGGGATCGTAATTCACCCCTCCACTTT.

The rearrangement joins TRBV18 to TRBJ2-2; D ambiguous. Between the trimmed V and J ends, which lost 2 bases and 1 base, there was a span of 11 bases. Germline V lookup: CDR1 KGHSH, CDR2 LQKENI. This CDR3 is built from 16 residues. CDR3 coding DNA: TGTGCCAGCTCACCAATACAGACACTGAACACCGGGGAGCTGTTTTTT. Its protein product is CASSPIQTLNTGELFF.

The chain is built from TRBV6-1 and TRBJ1-2; 10 nucleotides match TRBD1. CDR3 length equals 16 residues. V gave up 2 bases and J gave up 8 bases; unmatched junction bases: 11. Germline V lookup: CDR1 MNHNS, CDR2 SASEGT. Here the CDR3 reads CASSESLLDRGLGYTF. DNA for the CDR3: TGTGCCAGCAGTGAATCCCTCCTCGACAGGGGGCTGGGCTACACCTTC.

This chain uses TRBV12-3 or TRBV12-4 with TRBJ1-5; 7 bases match TRBD1. The CDR3 has 11 amino acids. V lost 10 bases and J lost 8; bases outside the gene matches: 5. In nucleotides, the CDR3 is TGTGCCATTGCAACAGGGGAGCCCCAGCATTTT. Translated: CAIATGEPQHF.

The V gene is TRBV27, the J gene TRBJ2-2; TRBD1 agrees at 7 bases. Per germline, CDR1 MNHEY and CDR2 SMNVEV (reference sequence). This CDR3 is 15 amino acids long. V dropped 6 bases and J dropped 4; count of bases not matched to a gene: 8. Here the CDR3 DNA reads TGTGCCAGCAGATTTGACAGGGTCGGCACCGGGGAGCTGTTTTTT. Its translation is CASRFDRVGTGELFF.

The V gene is TRBV4-1, the J gene TRBJ2-7, with D possibly being TRBD2 (5 bases). Germline V gene data show CDR1 as MGHRA and CDR2 as YSYEKL. Trimming removed 0 bases at V and 9 bases at J, with 15 bases between. The CDR3 extends over 14 amino acids. The CDR3: CASSQENLLRGQYF. The CDR3 nucleotides are TGCGCCAGCAGCCAAGAAAATCTTCTTCGGGGGCAGTACTTC.

This clone appeared a single time. V and J are TRBV7-9 and TRBJ1-2, with unresolved D. Germline V gene data show CDR1 as SEHNR and CDR2 as FQNEAQ (reference sequence). CDR3 length: 14 amino acids. V dropped 3 bases and J dropped 2 bases, with 10 bases sitting between them. CDR3 residues: CASSFTDRNYGYTF. As DNA, the CDR3 is TGTGCCAGCAGCTTTACAGACCGAAACTATGGCTACACCTTC.

This chain joins TRBV4-1 and TRBJ2-1, with 10 bases lining up with TRBD2. Germline assignment: CDR1 MGHRA and CDR2 YSYEKL. The CDR3 extends over 18 amino acids. Unmatched junction bases numbered 9, after V lost 0 bases and J lost 4 bases. The CDR3 region is CASSQDLGSGRTYNEQFF. The CDR3 bases are TGCGCCAGCAGCCAAGATCTTGGTAGCGGGAGGACGTACAATGAGCAGTTCTTC.

The gene calls are TRBV9 and TRBJ2-2; D perhaps matches TRBD1 (5 bases). Between the trimmed V and J ends, which lost 3 bases and 1 base, there was a span of 10 bases. Germline V gene data show CDR1 as SGDLS and CDR2 as YYNGEE. The CDR3 loop spans 15 amino acids. CDR3: CASSDRQMNTGELFF. Written as DNA, the CDR3 is TGTGCCAGCAGCGACCGACAGATGAACACCGGGGAGCTGTTTTTT.

V is TRBV6-5 and J is TRBJ1-5, with 9 positions matching TRBD1. V dropped 5 bases and J dropped 6; count of bases not matched to a gene: 5. The CDR3 consists of 14 residues. CDR1 and CDR2 from the germline V gene are MNHEY and SVGAGI. CDR3: CASSIGTGIQPQHF. CDR3 nucleotide sequence: TGTGCCAGCAGTATCGGGACAGGGATTCAGCCCCAGCATTTT.

The chain employs TRBV27 and TRBJ1-2; TRBD1 might be the D (5 bases). V was clipped by 6 bases and J by 4 bases, with 15 bases between them. Germline CDR1 is MNHEY and CDR2 is SMNVEV (reference sequence). CDR3 length equals 14 residues. Here the CDR3 DNA reads TGTGCCAGCAGGCGCATCGACAGTTTCTATGGCTACACCTTC. This encodes CASRRIDSFYGYTF.

This chain connects TRBV7-7 to TRBJ1-5, with D unresolved. From germline, CDR1 is SSHAT and CDR2 FNYEAQ (reference sequence). The CDR3 is made up of 15 amino acids. The chain's CDR3 is CASYSKGRGNQPQHF. The CDR3 bases are TGTGCTAGCTACTCCAAAGGGAGAGGCAATCAGCCCCAGCATTTT.

The CDR3, as DNA: TGTGCCAGCAGCCGCGGACAGGGGGGCGGCTGGGGCTACACCTTC. As protein: CASSRGQGGGWGYTF. The chain has TRBV14 and TRBJ1-2, with 10 bases fitting TRBD1. V shed 4 bases and J 8 bases; nucleotides not matched to a gene: 10. The germline V gene encodes CDR1 SGHDN and CDR2 FVKESK. The CDR3 covers 15 residues.

J is TRBJ2-7 and V is TRBV5-1; possibly TRBD2 for D (7 bases). Germline V gene data show CDR1 as SGHRS and CDR2 as YFSETQ. V was clipped by 4 bases and J by 5 bases, with 16 bases between them. The CDR3 is made up of 14 amino acids. The CDR3 nucleotides read TGCGCCAGCAGCGTTCGGGGGGCGGGCAACGAGCAGTACTTC. Translation: CASSVRGAGNEQYF.